Listed below are T cell receptor beta chains from one sample, sequenced in a study of T cells in Graves' hyperthyroidism and ophthalmopathy. From the multiplex PCR reads, TCRdb called clonotypes with MiXCR, one entry per CDR3 protein. Among around 800,000 distinct CDR3 sequences listed, 35% to 40% were seen once. Material for sequencing was blood. These receptor sequences come from a man between 18 and 29 years old with Graves' hyperthyroidism. CDR3s include the opening cysteine and the closing phenylalanine or tryptophan. D genes are given only for firm matches. Expanded clones are given a class, and other clones once, few, many or no size at all.

J	V	size	D	DNA	CDR3
TRBJ2-7	TRBV20-1	many	-	TGCAGTGCTAGAGAGGGGGGACGGGACGAGCAGTACTTC	CSAREGGRDEQYF
TRBJ2-7	TRBV10-3	-	-	TGTGCCAGCAGTCCGAGTGAGGTCAGGTCCGACGAGCAGTACTTC	CASSPSEVRSDEQYF
TRBJ1-5	TRBV7-2	-	-	TGCGCCAGCAGCCAAGTACGAGACCGCAATCAGCCCCAGCATTTT	CASSQVRDRNQPQHF
TRBJ1-2	TRBV5-1	few	TRBD1	TGCGCCAGCAGCTTGGAGGGACAGGGGCAGGGCACCTTC	CASSLEGQGQGTF
TRBJ1-2	TRBV29-1	many	-	TGCAGCGCCCGCGACACGGGCGGCTACACCTTC	CSARDTGGYTF
TRBJ1-1	TRBV7-9	-	-	TGTGCCAGCAGCCAAGATCTGGGCATCTACACTGAAGCTTTCTTT	CASSQDLGIYTEAFF
TRBJ2-2	TRBV9	-	-	TGTGCCAGCAGTCCGACGGACATGGACACCGGGGAGCTGTTTTTT	CASSPTDMDTGELFF
TRBJ2-7	TRBV9	-	TRBD2	TGTGCCAGCAGCGTAGGGCTAGCGGGAGAACACTACGAGCAGTACTTC	CASSVGLAGEHYEQYF
TRBJ2-5	TRBV7-9	few	TRBD2	TGTGCCAGCAGCGGGGGGACTAGCGGGAAAGAGACCCAGTACTTC	CASSGGTSGKETQYF
TRBJ1-1	TRBV15	many	-	TGTGCCACCAGCAGAGATTATCAGGGTCAAGCAGAAGCTTTCTTT	CATSRDYQGQAEAFF
TRBJ1-1	TRBV20-1	-	-	TGCAGTGCCAAGGGACCGCCGAACACTGAAGCTTTCTTT	CSAKGPPNTEAFF
TRBJ2-7	TRBV7-2	few	-	TGCGCCAGCAGCTTAGACTTAGCGGGACAGTCCTACGAGCAGTACTTC	CASSLDLAGQSYEQYF
TRBJ1-2	TRBV7-9	-	TRBD1	TGTGCCAGCAGCTTGGGGGGACAGGGAGCGGCCCATTTC	CASSLGGQGAAHF
TRBJ1-2	TRBV29-1	many	TRBD1	TGCAGCGTTGGGGGGGGAACCGGACAGGGAGGCTATGGCTACACCTTC	CSVGGGTGQGGYGYTF
TRBJ1-1	TRBV2	-	-	TGTGCCAGCAGTGGGCGAATCTCTGGGTTGGACACTGAAGCTTTCTTT	CASSGRISGLDTEAFF
TRBJ1-1	TRBV2	-	-	TGTGCCAGCAGTGGGCAGGTGGACACTGAAGCTTTCTTT	CASSGQVDTEAFF
TRBJ1-5	TRBV7-8	many	TRBD1	TGTGCCAGCAGCCCCCAAACAGGGGAAAATCAGCCCCAGCATTTT	CASSPQTGENQPQHF
TRBJ2-5	TRBV29-1	many	-	TGCAGCGTTGAATTGTCTTCCCCATCCCACGAGACCCAGTACTTC	CSVELSSPSHETQYF
TRBJ1-5	TRBV12-3/TRBV12-4	few	-	TGTGCCAGCAGTTACCTCAGGGGATCGGATCAGCCCCAGCATTTT	CASSYLRGSDQPQHF
TRBJ2-7	TRBV19	-	TRBD2	TGTGCCAGTAGCTCGAAACTAGCGGGAGTCTCCGAGCAGTACTTC	CASSSKLAGVSEQYF
TRBJ1-5	TRBV25-1	-	TRBD1	TGTGCCAGCAGCCGAAGGGGGCCTAGCAATCAGCCCCAGCATTTT	CASSRRGPSNQPQHF
TRBJ1-4	TRBV19	many	-	TGTGCCAGTAGTATCTCCGGGGTTGAAAAACTGTTTTTT	CASSISGVEKLFF
TRBJ2-7	TRBV4-1	few	TRBD2	TGCGCCAGCAGCCAAGTTAGCGGGACCTACGAGCAGTACTTC	CASSQVSGTYEQYF
TRBJ2-5	TRBV7-2	-	-	TGTGCCGGCAGCCTGAGTGAGACCCAGTACTTC	CAGSLSETQYF
TRBJ2-7	TRBV9	-	TRBD1	TGTGCCAGCAGCACACGGACAGGAACCTACGAGCAGTACTTC	CASSTRTGTYEQYF
TRBJ2-7	TRBV20-1	-	TRBD2	TGCAGTGCTTGGACTAGCGGCGTTTACGAGCAGTACTTC	CSAWTSGVYEQYF
TRBJ1-5	TRBV10-3	-	TRBD1	TGTGCCATCAGGGACAGGGGGCGCGAGCAGCCCCAGCATTTT	CAIRDRGREQPQHF
TRBJ1-1	TRBV12-3/TRBV12-4	few	TRBD1	TGTGCCAGCACCAATCAGGGGGTCGTGAACACTGAAGCTTTCTTT	CASTNQGVVNTEAFF
TRBJ1-6	TRBV9	-	-	TGTGCCAACAGCGGCTGGAATTCACCCCTCCACTTT	CANSGWNSPLHF
TRBJ2-2	TRBV15	many	-	TGTGCCACCAGCAGAGGGAGGTTCACCGGGGAGCTGTTTTTT	CATSRGRFTGELFF
TRBJ2-7	TRBV7-2	-	-	TGTGCCAGCAGCTTAGAACCAGGGACCGACGAGCAGTACTTC	CASSLEPGTDEQYF
TRBJ2-2	TRBV4-2	few	TRBD2	TGTGCCAGCAGCCAAGATTTGGCTAGCGGGAGATTCACCGGGGAGCTGTTTTTT	CASSQDLASGRFTGELFF
TRBJ2-7	TRBV20-1	-	TRBD1	TGCAGTGCTAGAGATGGGACAGGGGGCCCCTACGAGCAGTACTTC	CSARDGTGGPYEQYF
TRBJ1-5	TRBV4-1	few	-	TGCGCCAGCAGTCCACGACGGGGGAATCAGCCCCAGCATTTT	CASSPRRGNQPQHF
TRBJ1-1	TRBV9	many	-	TGTGCCAGCAGCGTAAGGGGGAACTCTGAAGCTTTCTTT	CASSVRGNSEAFF
TRBJ1-5	TRBV10-3	-	-	TGTGCCAGCACCTCCCCGTGGGAAAGAAGCAATCAGCCCCAGCATTTT	CASTSPWERSNQPQHF
TRBJ2-2	TRBV24-1	few	-	TGTGCCACCAGTGATTTGGTTGCCGGGGAGCTGTTTTTT	CATSDLVAGELFF
TRBJ1-2	TRBV4-1	-	TRBD1	TGCGCCAGCAGCCTCCCGGGACAGGTGGTTGCTGGCTACACCTTC	CASSLPGQVVAGYTF
TRBJ1-2	TRBV29-1	-	TRBD1	TGCAGCGTTGAACGGACAGGAATTAACTATGGCTACACCTTC	CSVERTGINYGYTF
TRBJ2-5	TRBV25-1	many	-	TGTGCCAGCAGTGAAGTGGTCCAGTACCAAGAGACCCAGTACTTC	CASSEVVQYQETQYF
TRBJ2-2	TRBV6-4	many	-	TGTGCCAGCAGTGACGGGCCCCACACCGGGGAGCTGTTTTTT	CASSDGPHTGELFF
TRBJ2-5	TRBV4-1	many	-	TGCGCCAGCAGCCAAGAGGGCAGAGAAGAGACCCAGTACTTC	CASSQEGREETQYF
TRBJ2-7	TRBV4-1	-	-	TGCGCCAGCAGCCATGGCAGGCAGAGCTCCTACGAGCAGTACTTC	CASSHGRQSSYEQYF
TRBJ1-4	TRBV20-1	-	-	TGCAGTGCTAGAGATCTTGGGGGCAGACCGAATGAAAAACTGTTTTTT	CSARDLGGRPNEKLFF
TRBJ1-1	TRBV7-8	-	TRBD1	TGTGCCAGCAGCCCCCGACAGGGGGCTGAAGCTTTCTTT	CASSPRQGAEAFF
TRBJ1-1	TRBV29-1	many	-	TGCAGCGTCCTCGTAGTGAACACTGAAGCTTTCTTT	CSVLVVNTEAFF
TRBJ1-1	TRBV9	many	-	TGTGCCAGCAGCTTCAATGAAGCTTTCTTT	CASSFNEAFF
TRBJ1-1	TRBV29-1	-	TRBD1	TGCAGCGCTGGTCGGACAGGGTACACTGAAGCTTTCTTT	CSAGRTGYTEAFF
TRBJ1-3	TRBV12-3/TRBV12-4	-	-	TGTGCCAGCAGGCAAGGACGTAGGGAAAACACCATATATTTT	CASRQGRRENTIYF
TRBJ2-5	TRBV5-1	-	TRBD1	TGCGCCAGCAGCTTGACCGGGACAGGCGGGGAGACCCAGTACTTC	CASSLTGTGGETQYF
TRBJ1-4	TRBV20-1	-	-	TGCAGTGCTAGGGGGCAGCTAAATGAAAAACTGTTTTTT	CSARGQLNEKLFF
TRBJ2-7	TRBV9	-	TRBD2	TGTGCCAGCAGCGTAGGGGTACTAGCGGGGCCCAACGAGCAGTACTTC	CASSVGVLAGPNEQYF
TRBJ2-2	TRBV2	once	TRBD2	TGTGCCAGCATCCCGACTAGCGGGAGCCACGGGGAGCTGTTTTTT	CASIPTSGSHGELFF